The 28 T cell receptor beta chains below were found in one sample sequenced in a study of blood T cell repertoires in COVID-19. Profiling relied on immunoSEQ multiplex PCR, and the TCRdb table lists in-frame clones only, not all of them. This sample has a few hundred thousand clones, with 92% found just once. Material for sequencing was PBMCs or T cells enriched from blood (not recorded which). These receptors all stem from a woman aged 30 to 39 who had recovered from COVID-19.

The chain combines TRBV3-1 (or the pseudogene TRBV3-2) with TRBJ1-2; D may be TRBD1 (5 bases). This CDR3 region has 16 residues. CDR1 is LGHDT, CDR2 YNNKEL, per germline (reference sequence). V was pared by 4 bases and J by 10 bases, with 25 bases between. CDR3: CASSPRDRSPTMVYTF. CDR3 DNA: TGTGCCAGCAGCCCGCGGGACCGCTCCCCAACTATGGTCTACACCTTC.

This clone has just one count. This chain uses TRBV9 with TRBJ2-1, with 10 nucleotides matching TRBD2. The length of the CDR3 is 14 residues. In germline, CDR1 is SGDLS, CDR2 YYNGEE. Unmatched junction bases numbered 3, after V lost 0 bases and J lost 9 bases. CDR3 coding DNA: TGTGCCAGCAGCGTAGGGAGCGGGAGGGGTGAGCAGTTCTTC. This codes for CASSVGSGRGEQFF.

V usage is TRBV5-1 and J usage is TRBJ1-2; 9 positions match TRBD1. The CDR3 is 15 amino acids. Germline V gene lookup returns CDR1 SGHRS and CDR2 YFSETQ. Unmatched junction bases numbered 10, after V lost 2 bases and J lost 8 bases. The DNA of the CDR3 is TGCGCCAGCAGCTTCGGCTCACAGGGGGCGGTGGGCTACACCTTC. Its translation is CASSFGSQGAVGYTF.

The rearrangement uses TRBV19 and TRBJ1-2; the D gene is possibly TRBD1 (5 bases). Trimming pared 7 bases from V and 8 bases from J, leaving 20 bases between. In germline, CDR1 is LNHDA, CDR2 SQIVND (reference sequence). This CDR3 is built from 14 residues. This CDR3 is CASTKGARGGGYTF. The CDR3 DNA follows: TGTGCCAGTACCAAAGGGGCCAGAGGTGGAGGCTACACCTTC.

This clone was detected only once. The V call is TRBV25-1, the J call TRBJ2-3; maybe TRBD1 (5 bases). This CDR3 spans 12 amino acids. The germline V and J ends were trimmed by 6 bases and 8 bases, with 12 bases remaining between them. The germline CDR1 and CDR2 sequences are MGHDK and SYGVNS. DNA for the CDR3: TGTGCCAGCAGGGAAACAGGTGGTACGCAGTATTTT. Protein product: CASRETGGTQYF.

The V gene is TRBV4-2, the J gene TRBJ2-6, with no clear D. The CDR3 runs to 16 residues. The germline CDR1 and CDR2 sequences are LGHNA and YNFKEQ. V was cut by 1 base and J by 0 bases, with 7 bases left in between. This chain's CDR3 is CASSQVRSSGANVLTF. CDR3 sequence (DNA): TGTGCCAGCAGCCAAGTTCGCAGCTCTGGGGCCAACGTCCTGACTTTC.

V usage is TRBV6-2 or TRBV6-3 and J usage is TRBJ2-3, with 8 bases lining up with TRBD2. CDR3 length equals 15 residues. Germline V gene lookup returns CDR1 MNHEY and CDR2 SVGEGT. V gave up 4 bases and J gave up 3 bases; unmatched junction bases: 6. CDR3 nucleotide sequence: TGTGCCAGCAGTTCAGCGGGAGTCTTGACAGATACGCAGTATTTT. Translating gives CASSSAGVLTDTQYF.

This sequence joins TRBV4-2 and TRBJ2-3; TRBD2 might be the D (6 bases). V gave up 1 base and J gave up 3 bases, with 14 bases separating them. The V gene's germline CDR1 is LGHNA and CDR2 YNFKEQ. This CDR3 has 16 residues. Here the CDR3 DNA reads TGTGCCAGCAGCCAAGCCCCCGGGAGAGGGACAGATACGCAGTATTTT. This encodes CASSQAPGRGTDTQYF.

The sample holds one count of this clone. The V call is TRBV18, the J call TRBJ2-7, with TRBD1 matching over 10 bases. V trimming: 2 bases; J trimming: 6 bases; junction bases outside the gene matches: 4. This CDR3 has 14 amino acids. Per germline, CDR1 KGHSH and CDR2 LQKENI. The CDR3 loop reads CASSPGTGVFEQYF. Written as DNA, the CDR3 is TGTGCCAGCTCACCAGGGACAGGGGTTTTCGAGCAGTACTTC. The full variable domain, in which reference TRBV18 and TRBJ2-7 provide the parts outside the CDR3, is NAGVMQNPRHLVRRRGQEARLRCSPMKGHSHVYWYRQLPEEGLKFMVYLQKENIIDESGMPKERFSAEFPKEGPSILRIQQVVRGDSAAYFCASSPGTGVFEQYFGPGTRLTVT.

In this sample, this clone turned up once. The genes are TRBV7-9 and TRBJ2-1, with 9 bases identical to TRBD2. The V gene's germline CDR1 is SEHNR and CDR2 FQNEAQ (reference sequence). V was pared by 1 base and J by 6 bases, with 7 bases of the junction left unmatched. This CDR3 region has 16 residues. For the CDR3, the DNA is TGTGCCAGCAGCTTAGTTAGCGGGAGTGAGGGCAATGAGCAGTTCTTC. Translation: CASSLVSGSEGNEQFF.

V usage is TRBV5-5 and J usage is TRBJ1-3, with 7 bases that match TRBD1. Germline V CDR1 and CDR2: SGHKS, YYEKEE (reference sequence). The CDR3 contains 16 residues. J lost 0 bases, V lost 4 bases, and 7 bases had no gene match. The CDR3 DNA reads TGTGCCAGCAGCGGTAGACAGGGCAGCTCTGGAAACACCATATATTTT. It specifies CASSGRQGSSGNTIYF.

The genes are TRBV19 and TRBJ1-2; D is possibly TRBD1 (5 bases). Trimming pared 11 bases from V and 1 base from J, leaving 14 bases between. Germline values: CDR1 LNHDA, CDR2 SQIVND (reference sequence). The CDR3 length is 13 residues. CDR3: CAHYSGGNYGYTF. CDR3 nucleotides: TGTGCCCATTATAGCGGGGGTAACTATGGCTACACCTTC.

The chain joins TRBV3-1 (or the pseudogene TRBV3-2) to TRBJ2-1; TRBD2 agrees at 11 bases. Germline lookup yields CDR1 LGHDT and CDR2 YNNKEL (reference sequence). This CDR3 has 16 amino acids. The ends lost 6 bases at V and 6 bases at J; junction bases unmatched: 10. CDR3 DNA: TGTGCCAGCAGGGAATTAGCGGGAGGGGCCCCCAATGAGCAGTTCTTC. Encoded protein: CASRELAGGAPNEQFF.

This sequence joins TRBV5-8 and TRBJ2-5, with a weak D call TRBD1 (6 bases). CDR1 and CDR2 (germline): SGHTS, YDEGEE. The CDR3 totals 13 residues. Trimming shortened V by 3 bases and J by 2 bases, and 8 bases separated the two germline ends. CDR3 DNA sequence: TGTGCCAGCAGCTCGGGACATCAAGAGACCCAGTACTTC. This sequence encodes CASSSGHQETQYF.

This clone has more than one count but fewer than ten. This rearrangement joins TRBV7-2 to TRBJ2-1; 9 nucleotides align to TRBD1. CDR3 length: 15 residues. Germline V gives CDR1 SGHTA, CDR2 FQGNSA. V lost 4 bases to trimming and J lost 8 bases; unmatched junction nucleotides: 9. CDR3 residues: CASSSEYRGLDEQFF. CDR3 in DNA: TGTGCCAGCAGCTCCGAATACAGGGGGCTGGATGAGCAGTTCTTC.

The rearrangement links TRBV11-2 to TRBJ2-7; 8 nucleotides agree with TRBD2. V dropped 5 bases and J dropped 2; count of bases not matched to a gene: 11. The germline V gene encodes CDR1 SGHAT and CDR2 FQNNGV. CDR3 size: 16 residues. CDR3 coding DNA: TGTGCCAGCAGCCTATTAGCGGGAACTAGTGCCTACGAGCAGTACTTC. Protein sequence: CASSLLAGTSAYEQYF.

This clone has only one observation. V gene TRBV19 combines with J gene TRBJ2-7; 7 bases agree with TRBD2. V lost 3 bases to trimming and J lost 0 bases; unmatched junction nucleotides: 11. CDR3 size: 17 residues. Germline CDR1 LNHDA, CDR2 SQIVND (reference sequence). The CDR3 is CASSIQSGGSISYEQYF. DNA for the CDR3: TGTGCCAGTAGTATTCAATCCGGCGGGAGTATCTCCTACGAGCAGTACTTC.

The V and J genes are TRBV7-2 and TRBJ2-2, with TRBD2 identical over 8 bases. This CDR3 has 14 residues. Germline trimming cut 8 bases from V and 0 bases from J; bases unmatched to any gene: 2. Per the germline V gene, CDR1 is SGHTA and CDR2 is FQGNSA. CDR3 sequence (DNA): TGTGCCAGCGTTAGCGGGACGAACACCGGGGAGCTGTTTTTT. It codes for CASVSGTNTGELFF.

This sequence joins TRBV11-2 and TRBJ1-6; TRBD1 matches at 7 bases. Germline values: CDR1 SGHAT, CDR2 FQNNGV. The CDR3 is 14 residues long. Trimming at V came to 4 bases and at J to 7 bases, leaving 4 bases not matched to a gene. CDR3 nucleotides: TGTGCCAGCAGCTGGGACAGAGGCAATTCACCCCTCCACTTT. This gives the protein CASSWDRGNSPLHF.

The chain employs TRBV15 and TRBJ2-7; TRBD2 agrees at 9 bases. The CDR3 is 15 amino acids. Looked up from germline, CDR1 is LNHNV and CDR2 is YYDKDF (reference sequence). With V trimmed by 0 bases and J by 2 bases, 2 bases remained unmatched. DNA of the CDR3: TGTGCCACCAGCAGAGAGGGACTAGCCACCTACGAGCAGTACTTC. Translated, it gives CATSREGLATYEQYF.

The chain employs TRBV28 and TRBJ2-1; TRBD2 agrees at 7 bases. V dropped 5 bases and J dropped 6; count of bases not matched to a gene: 13. Germline lookup yields CDR1 MDHEN and CDR2 SYDVKM. This CDR3 has 16 amino acids. CDR3 loop: CASSPPTGRSGNEQFF. CDR3 DNA sequence: TGTGCCAGCAGTCCCCCTACCGGGAGGTCCGGCAATGAGCAGTTCTTC.

The chain joins TRBV6-5 to TRBJ1-2; a possible D gene is TRBD1 (6 bases). The CDR3 is 14 residues long. Germline assignment: CDR1 MNHEY and CDR2 SVGAGI. Trimming cost V 4 bases and J 0 bases, with 9 bases left between them. The CDR3 nucleotides are TGTGCCAGCAGTTCAGACAGGACTAACTATGGCTACACCTTC. Encoded protein: CASSSDRTNYGYTF.

This chain joins TRBV6-2 or TRBV6-3 and TRBJ2-5; 11 positions match TRBD2. The CDR3 consists of 16 residues. Germline CDR1 MNHEY, CDR2 SVGEGT. Germline trimming cut 5 bases from V and 4 bases from J; bases unmatched to any gene: 9. The chain's CDR3 is CASSQGLAGGGETQYF. CDR3 in DNA: TGTGCCAGCAGTCAAGGATTAGCGGGAGGGGGAGAGACCCAGTACTTC.

This chain connects TRBV5-5 to TRBJ1-5; TRBD1 is a possible D gene (5 bases). CDR1 SGHKS and CDR2 YYEKEE come from the germline V gene (reference sequence). V was pared by 0 bases and J by 4 bases, with 8 bases between. The CDR3 loop spans 14 amino acids. The CDR3 region is CASSLGQLNQPQHF. The CDR3 DNA sequence: TGTGCCAGCAGCTTGGGACAGTTGAATCAGCCCCAGCATTTT. The full variable domain, with the rest looked up from reference TRBV5-5 and TRBJ1-5, is DAGVTQSPTHLIKTRGQQVTLRCSPISGHKSVSWYQQVLGQGPQFIFQYYEKEERGRGNFPDRFSARQFPNYSSELNVNALLLGDSALYLCASSLGQLNQPQHFGDGTRLSIL.

The chain employs TRBV2 and TRBJ1-1; D gene ambiguous. CDR1 and CDR2 from the germline V gene are SNHLY and FYNNEI. The CDR3 totals 13 residues. Trimming left V 6 bases short and J 3 bases short, with 11 bases between. The CDR3 coding sequence is TGTGCCAGCAGCGCCACAGAATACACTGAAGCTTTCTTT. Translating gives CASSATEYTEAFF. The whole variable domain, filled in from reference TRBV2 and TRBJ1-1, reads EPEVTQTPSHQVTQMGQEVILRCVPISNHLYFYWYRQILGQKVEFLVSFYNNEISEKSEIFDDQFSVERPDGSNFTLKIRSTKLEDSAMYFCASSATEYTEAFFGQGTRLTVV.

The rearrangement links TRBV11-2 to TRBJ2-3; D is uncertain. The V end lost 0 bases, the J end lost 6 bases, and 4 bases lay between the germline ends. The germline V gene has CDR1 SGHAT and CDR2 FQNNGV. CDR3 length: 12 amino acids. The CDR3 bases are TGTGCCAGCAGCTTAGATGCGGATACGCAGTATTTT. Amino acids: CASSLDADTQYF.

The V gene is TRBV25-1, the J gene TRBJ2-2; tentative D call: TRBD2 (5 bases). This CDR3 is 14 amino acids long. Germline V gives CDR1 MGHDK, CDR2 SYGVNS. Trimming pared 7 bases from V and 5 bases from J, leaving 14 bases between. The CDR3 DNA reads TGTGCCAGCACCGAGGGAAGGCTAACCGGGGAGCTGTTTTTT. Translation: CASTEGRLTGELFF.

This sequence joins TRBV15 and TRBJ2-3, with a weak D call TRBD2 (6 bases). Germline V CDR1 and CDR2: LNHNV, YYDKDF (reference sequence). Trimming removed 5 bases at V and 6 bases at J, with 9 bases between. This CDR3 is 12 amino acids long. CDR3 nucleotide sequence: TGTGCCACCAGCGGCCGGGAGGATACGCAGTATTTT. It yields the protein CATSGREDTQYF.